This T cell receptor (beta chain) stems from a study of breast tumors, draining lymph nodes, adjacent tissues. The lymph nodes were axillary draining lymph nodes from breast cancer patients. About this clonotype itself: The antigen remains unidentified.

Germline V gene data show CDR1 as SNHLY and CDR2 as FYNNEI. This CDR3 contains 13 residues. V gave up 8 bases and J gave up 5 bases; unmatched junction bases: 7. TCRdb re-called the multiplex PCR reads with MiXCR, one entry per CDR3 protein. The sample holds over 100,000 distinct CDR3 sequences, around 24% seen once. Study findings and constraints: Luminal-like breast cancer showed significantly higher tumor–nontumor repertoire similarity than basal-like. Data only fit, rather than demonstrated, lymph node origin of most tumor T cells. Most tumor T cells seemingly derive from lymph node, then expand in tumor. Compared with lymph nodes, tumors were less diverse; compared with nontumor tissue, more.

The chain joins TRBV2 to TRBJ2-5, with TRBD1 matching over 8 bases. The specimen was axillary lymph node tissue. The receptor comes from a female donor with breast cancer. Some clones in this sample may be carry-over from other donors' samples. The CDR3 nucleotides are TGTGCCAGCCAAGGACAGGGCGGGGAGACCCAGTACTTC. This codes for CASQGQGGETQYF.